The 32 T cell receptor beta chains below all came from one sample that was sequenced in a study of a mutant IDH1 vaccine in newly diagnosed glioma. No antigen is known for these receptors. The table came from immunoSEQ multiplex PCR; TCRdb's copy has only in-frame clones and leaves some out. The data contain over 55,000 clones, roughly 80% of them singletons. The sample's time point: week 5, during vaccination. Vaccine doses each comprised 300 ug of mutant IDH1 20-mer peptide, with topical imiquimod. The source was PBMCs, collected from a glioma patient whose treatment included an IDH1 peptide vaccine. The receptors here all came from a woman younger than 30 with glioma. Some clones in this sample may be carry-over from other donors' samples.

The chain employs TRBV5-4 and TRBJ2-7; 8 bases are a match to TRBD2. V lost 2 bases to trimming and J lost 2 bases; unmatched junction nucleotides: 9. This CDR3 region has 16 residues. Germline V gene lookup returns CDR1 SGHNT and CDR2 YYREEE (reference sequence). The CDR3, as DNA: TGTGCCAGCAGCTTAGAAGGCGGGAGGAAGACCTACGAGCAGTACTTC. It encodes CASSLEGGRKTYEQYF.

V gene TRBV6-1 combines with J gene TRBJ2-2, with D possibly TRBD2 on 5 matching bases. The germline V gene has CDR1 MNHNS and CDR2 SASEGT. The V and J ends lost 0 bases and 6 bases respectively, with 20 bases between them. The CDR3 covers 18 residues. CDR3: CASSEAGKIMLESGELFF. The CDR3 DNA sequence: TGTGCCAGCAGTGAAGCCGGGAAAATTATGTTGGAGTCCGGGGAGCTGTTTTTT.

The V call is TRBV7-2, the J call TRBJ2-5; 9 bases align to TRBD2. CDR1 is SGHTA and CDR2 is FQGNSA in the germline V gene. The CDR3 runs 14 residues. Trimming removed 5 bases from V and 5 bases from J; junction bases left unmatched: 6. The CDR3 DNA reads TGTGCCAGCAGCCCTACTACTAGCGGGGAGACCCAGTACTTC. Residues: CASSPTTSGETQYF.

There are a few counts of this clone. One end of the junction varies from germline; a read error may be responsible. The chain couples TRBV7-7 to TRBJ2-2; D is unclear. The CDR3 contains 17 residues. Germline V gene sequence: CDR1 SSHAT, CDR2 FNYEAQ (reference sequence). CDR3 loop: CASSFARGTASTGELFF. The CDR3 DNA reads TGTGCTAGCAGCTTTGCTAGAGGTACAGCCTCGACCGGGGAGCTGTTTTTT.

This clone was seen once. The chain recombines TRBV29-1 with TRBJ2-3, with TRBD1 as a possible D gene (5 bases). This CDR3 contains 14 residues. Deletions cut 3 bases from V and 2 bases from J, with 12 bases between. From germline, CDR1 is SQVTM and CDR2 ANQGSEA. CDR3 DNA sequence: TGCAGCGTTGACAGGCAGGGCGTCACAGATACGCAGTATTTT. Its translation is CSVDRQGVTDTQYF.

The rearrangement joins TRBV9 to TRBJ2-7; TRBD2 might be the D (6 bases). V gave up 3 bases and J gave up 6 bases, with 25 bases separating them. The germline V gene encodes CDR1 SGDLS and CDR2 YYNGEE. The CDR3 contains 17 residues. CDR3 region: CASSDRVDHGAGSEQYF. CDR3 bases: TGTGCCAGCAGCGACCGAGTTGATCATGGGGCGGGAAGCGAGCAGTACTTC.

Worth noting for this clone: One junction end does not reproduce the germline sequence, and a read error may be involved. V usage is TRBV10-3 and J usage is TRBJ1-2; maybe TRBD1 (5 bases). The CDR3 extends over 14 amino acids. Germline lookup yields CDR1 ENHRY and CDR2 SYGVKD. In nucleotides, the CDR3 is TGTGCCGTCAGTGACCGGGGACTAGGTTATGGCTACACCTTC. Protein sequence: CAVSDRGLGYGYTF.

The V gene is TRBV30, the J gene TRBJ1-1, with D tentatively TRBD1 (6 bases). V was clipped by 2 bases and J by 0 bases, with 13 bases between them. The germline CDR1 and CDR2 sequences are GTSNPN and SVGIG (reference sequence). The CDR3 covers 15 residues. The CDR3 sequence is CAWSPNGQMNTEAFF. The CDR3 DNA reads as TGTGCCTGGAGTCCCAACGGACAGATGAACACTGAAGCTTTCTTT.

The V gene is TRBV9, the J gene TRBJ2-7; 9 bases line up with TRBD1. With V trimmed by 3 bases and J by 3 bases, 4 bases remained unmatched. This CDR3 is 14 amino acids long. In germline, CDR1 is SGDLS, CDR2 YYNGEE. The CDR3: CASSEGQGGYEQYF. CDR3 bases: TGTGCCAGCAGCGAGGGACAGGGCGGCTACGAGCAGTACTTC.

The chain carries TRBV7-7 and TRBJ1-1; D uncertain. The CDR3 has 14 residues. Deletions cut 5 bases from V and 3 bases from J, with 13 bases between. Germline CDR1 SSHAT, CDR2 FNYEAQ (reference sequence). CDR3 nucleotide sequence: TGTGCCAGCAGCCGGGTGAGGGAGGACACTGAAGCTTTCTTT. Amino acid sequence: CASSRVREDTEAFF.

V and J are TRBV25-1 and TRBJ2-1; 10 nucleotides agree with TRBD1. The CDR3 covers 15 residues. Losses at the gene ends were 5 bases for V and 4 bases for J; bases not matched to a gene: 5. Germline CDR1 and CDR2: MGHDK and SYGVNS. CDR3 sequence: CASSLGTGVYNEQFF. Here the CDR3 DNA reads TGTGCCAGCAGTCTTGGGACAGGGGTTTACAATGAGCAGTTCTTC. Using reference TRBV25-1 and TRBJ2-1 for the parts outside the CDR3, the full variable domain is EADIYQTPRYLVIGTGKKITLECSQTMGHDKMYWYQQDPGMELHLIHYSYGVNSTEKGDLSSESTVSRIRTEHFPLTLESARPSHTSQYLCASSLGTGVYNEQFFGPGTRLTVL.

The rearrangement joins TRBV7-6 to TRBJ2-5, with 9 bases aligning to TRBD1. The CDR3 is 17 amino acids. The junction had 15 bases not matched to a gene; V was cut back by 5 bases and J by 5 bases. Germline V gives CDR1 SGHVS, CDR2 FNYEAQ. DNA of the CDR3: TGTGCCAGCAGCGGGCGACCAACACAGGGGGCGGATGAGACCCAGTACTTC. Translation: CASSGRPTQGADETQYF. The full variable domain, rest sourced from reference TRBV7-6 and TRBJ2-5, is GAGVSQSPRYKVTKRGQDVALRCDPISGHVSLYWYRQALGQGPEFLTYFNYEAQQDKSGLPNDRFSAERPEGSISTLTIQRTEQRDSAMYRCASSGRPTQGADETQYFGPGTRLLVL.

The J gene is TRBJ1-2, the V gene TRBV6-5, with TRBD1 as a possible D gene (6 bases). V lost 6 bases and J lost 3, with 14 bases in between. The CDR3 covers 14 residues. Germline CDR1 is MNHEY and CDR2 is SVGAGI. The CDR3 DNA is TGTGCCAGCAGCCTCGCGGAGGGGGACTATGGCTACACCTTC. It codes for CASSLAEGDYGYTF.

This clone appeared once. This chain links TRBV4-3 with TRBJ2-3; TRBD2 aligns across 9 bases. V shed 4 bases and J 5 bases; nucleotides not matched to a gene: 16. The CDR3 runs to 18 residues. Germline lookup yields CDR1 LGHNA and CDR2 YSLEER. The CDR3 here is CASSRSLRAGGPKDTQYF. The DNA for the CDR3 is TGCGCCAGCAGCCGATCCCTCCGTGCGGGGGGGCCGAAAGATACGCAGTATTTT.

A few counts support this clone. The CDR3 spells CASSLGGGVRAQYF. CDR3 in DNA: TGTGCCAGCAGCCTAGGTGGTGGGGTGCGGGCCCAGTACTTC. V gene TRBV7-3 combines with J gene TRBJ2-5, with D possibly matching TRBD2 (5 bases). CDR1 and CDR2 (germline): SGHTA, FQGTGA. Trimming took 5 bases from V and 9 from J, leaving 19 bases between them. The CDR3 has 14 residues.

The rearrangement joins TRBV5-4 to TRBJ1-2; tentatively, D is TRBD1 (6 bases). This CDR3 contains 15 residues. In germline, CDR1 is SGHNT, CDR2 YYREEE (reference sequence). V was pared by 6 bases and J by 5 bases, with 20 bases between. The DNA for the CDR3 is TGTGCCAGCACCCCCGGTGTACAGGGAGGATATGGCTACACCTTC. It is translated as CASTPGVQGGYGYTF.

CDR3 nucleotides: TGTGCCAGCAGTGAATACTGGCAGGGGGCGCGCTACGAGCAGTACTTC. Residues: CASSEYWQGARYEQYF. This chain uses TRBV6-1 with TRBJ2-7; the match to TRBD1 covers 8 bases. The germline V gene encodes CDR1 MNHNS and CDR2 SASEGT. The CDR3 sequence is 16 residues long. V lost 2 bases, J lost 3 bases, and 9 bases stayed unmatched.

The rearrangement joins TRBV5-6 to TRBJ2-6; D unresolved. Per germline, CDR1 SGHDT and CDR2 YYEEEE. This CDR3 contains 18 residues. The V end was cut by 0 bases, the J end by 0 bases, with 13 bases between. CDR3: CASSLAVFRSSGANVLTF. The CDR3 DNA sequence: TGTGCCAGCAGCTTGGCGGTTTTTAGAAGCTCTGGGGCCAACGTCCTGACTTTC.

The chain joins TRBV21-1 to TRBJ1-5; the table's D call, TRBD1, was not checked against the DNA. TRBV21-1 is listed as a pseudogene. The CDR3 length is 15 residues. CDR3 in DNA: TGTGCCAGCAGCCTCCGACATAACCGGAATCAGCCCCAGCATTTT. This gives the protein CASSLRHNRNQPQHF.

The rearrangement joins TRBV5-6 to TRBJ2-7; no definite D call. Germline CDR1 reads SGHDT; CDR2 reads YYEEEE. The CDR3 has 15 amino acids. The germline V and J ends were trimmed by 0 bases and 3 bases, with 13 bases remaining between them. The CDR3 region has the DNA TGTGCCAGCAGCTTGGGGACCGGAGTATTCTACGAGCAGTACTTC. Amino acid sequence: CASSLGTGVFYEQYF.

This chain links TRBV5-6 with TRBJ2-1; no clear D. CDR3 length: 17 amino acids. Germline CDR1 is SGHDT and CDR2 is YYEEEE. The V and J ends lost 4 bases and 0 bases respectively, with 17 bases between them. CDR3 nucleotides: TGTGCCAGCAGCGCCGAGGCAGGCCCGAGCTCCTACAATGAGCAGTTCTTC. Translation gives CASSAEAGPSSYNEQFF. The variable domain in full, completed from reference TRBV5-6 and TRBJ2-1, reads DAGVTQSPTHLIKTRGQQVTLRCSPKSGHDTVSWYQQALGQGPQFIFQYYEEEERQRGNFPDRFSGHQFPNYSSELNVNALLLGDSALYLCASSAEAGPSSYNEQFFGPGTRLTVL.

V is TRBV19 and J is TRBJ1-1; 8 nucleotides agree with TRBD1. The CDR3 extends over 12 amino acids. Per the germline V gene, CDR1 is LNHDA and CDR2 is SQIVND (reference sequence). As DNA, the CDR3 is TGTATGTCCAGGGGGCGCGTCCCTGAAGCTTTCTTT. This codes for CMSRGRVPEAFF.

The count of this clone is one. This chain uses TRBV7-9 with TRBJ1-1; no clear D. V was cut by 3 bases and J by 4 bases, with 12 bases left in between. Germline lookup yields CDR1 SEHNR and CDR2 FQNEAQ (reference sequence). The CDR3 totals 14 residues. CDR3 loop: CASSFTESGTEAFF. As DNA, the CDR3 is TGTGCCAGCAGCTTTACGGAGAGTGGCACTGAAGCTTTCTTT.

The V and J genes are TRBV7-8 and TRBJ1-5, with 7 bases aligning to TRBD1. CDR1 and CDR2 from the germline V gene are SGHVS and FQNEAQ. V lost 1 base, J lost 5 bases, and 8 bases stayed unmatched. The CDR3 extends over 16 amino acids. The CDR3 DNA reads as TGTGCCAGCAGCTTAGGGCTGACAGGGCGCTATCAGCCCCAGCATTTT. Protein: CASSLGLTGRYQPQHF.

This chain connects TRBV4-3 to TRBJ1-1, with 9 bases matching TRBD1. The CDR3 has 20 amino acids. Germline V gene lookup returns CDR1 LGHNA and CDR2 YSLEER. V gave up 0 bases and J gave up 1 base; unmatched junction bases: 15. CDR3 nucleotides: TGCGCCAGCAGCCAAGATCGGGGGGGCATTAGGACAGGGGAGAACACTGAAGCTTTCTTT. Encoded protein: CASSQDRGGIRTGENTEAFF.

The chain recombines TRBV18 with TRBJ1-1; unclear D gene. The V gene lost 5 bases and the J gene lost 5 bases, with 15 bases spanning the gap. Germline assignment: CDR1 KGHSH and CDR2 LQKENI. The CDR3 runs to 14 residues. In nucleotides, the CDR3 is TGTGCCAGCTCATCCGAGACTGGGAGGACTGAAGCTTTCTTT. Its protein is CASSSETGRTEAFF. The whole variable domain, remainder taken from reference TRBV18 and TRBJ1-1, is NAGVMQNPRHLVRRRGQEARLRCSPMKGHSHVYWYRQLPEEGLKFMVYLQKENIIDESGMPKERFSAEFPKEGPSILRIQQVVRGDSAAYFCASSSETGRTEAFFGQGTRLTVV.

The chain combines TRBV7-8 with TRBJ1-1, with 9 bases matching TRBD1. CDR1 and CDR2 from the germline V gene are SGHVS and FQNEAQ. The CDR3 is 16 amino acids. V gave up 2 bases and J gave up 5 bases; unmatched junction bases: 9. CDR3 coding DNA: TGTGCCAGCAGCTTATTTCGGACAGGGGCGAAGACTGAAGCTTTCTTT. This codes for CASSLFRTGAKTEAFF. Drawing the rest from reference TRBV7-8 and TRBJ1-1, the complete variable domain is GAGVSQSPRYKVAKRGQDVALRCDPISGHVSLFWYQQALGQGPEFLTYFQNEAQLDKSGLPSDRFFAERPEGSVSTLKIQRTQQEDSAVYLCASSLFRTGAKTEAFFGQGTRLTVV.

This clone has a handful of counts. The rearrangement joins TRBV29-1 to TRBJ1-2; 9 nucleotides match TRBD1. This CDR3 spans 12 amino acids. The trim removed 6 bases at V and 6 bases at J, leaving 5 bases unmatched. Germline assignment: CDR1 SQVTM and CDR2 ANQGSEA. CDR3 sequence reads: CSVTGGEDGYTF. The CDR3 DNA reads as TGCAGCGTGACAGGGGGAGAGGATGGCTACACCTTC.

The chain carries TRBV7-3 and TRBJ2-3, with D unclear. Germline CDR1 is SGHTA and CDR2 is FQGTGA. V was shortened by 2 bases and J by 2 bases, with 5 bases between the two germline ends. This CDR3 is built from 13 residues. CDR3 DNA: TGTGCCAGCAGCTTAGTCTCCACAGATACGCAGTATTTT. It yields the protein CASSLVSTDTQYF.

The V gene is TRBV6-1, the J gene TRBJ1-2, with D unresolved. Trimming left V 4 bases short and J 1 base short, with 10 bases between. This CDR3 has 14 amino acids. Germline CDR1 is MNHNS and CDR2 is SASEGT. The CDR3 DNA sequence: TGTGCCAGCAGTGCGGTAGGATTTAACTATGGCTACACCTTC. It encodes CASSAVGFNYGYTF.

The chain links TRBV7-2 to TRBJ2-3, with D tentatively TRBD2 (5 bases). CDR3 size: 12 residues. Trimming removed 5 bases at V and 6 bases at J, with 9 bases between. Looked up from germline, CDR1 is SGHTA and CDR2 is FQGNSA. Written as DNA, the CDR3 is TGTGCCAGCAGCCGGGGATTGGATACGCAGTATTTT. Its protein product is CASSRGLDTQYF. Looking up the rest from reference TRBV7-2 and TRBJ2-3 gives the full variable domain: GAGVSQSPSNKVTEKGKDVELRCDPISGHTALYWYRQSLGQGLEFLIYFQGNSAPDKSGLPSDRFSAERTGGSVSTLTIQRTQQEDSAVYLCASSRGLDTQYFGPGTRLTVL.

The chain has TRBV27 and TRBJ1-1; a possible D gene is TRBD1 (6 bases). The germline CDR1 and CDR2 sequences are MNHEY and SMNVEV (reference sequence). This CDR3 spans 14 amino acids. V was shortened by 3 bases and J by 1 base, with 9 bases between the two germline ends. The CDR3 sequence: CASSLGASNTEAFF. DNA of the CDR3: TGTGCCAGCAGTTTGGGGGCTTCGAACACTGAAGCTTTCTTT.